Listed here is a single T cell receptor beta chain. The antigen remains undetermined. Germline V gene lookup returns CDR1 MNHNS and CDR2 SASEGT. The V and J ends lost 8 bases and 5 bases respectively, with 13 bases between them. The CDR3 runs 12 residues. Primers: 60 Vbeta forward and 13 Jbeta reverse. Here immunoSEQ multiplex PCR was the method, and the copy in TCRdb shows in-frame clones only, minus some. The repertoire consists of about 140,000 clones, with approximately 83% occurring once and the leading ten covering approximately 2.4%. The data are from a study of cytomegalovirus exposure and HLA in healthy donors. Findings of the study overall: Cytomegalovirus status was reportedly diagnosed by the classifier with high specificity and sensitivity. In presence/absence analyses, roughly uniform sequencing depth across donors was assumed. Some highly shared sequence variants likely arose as a pipeline artifact. Three chains linked to CMV were shown in vitro to be specific for CMV antigens.

The chain recombines TRBV6-1 with TRBJ2-7; maybe TRBD1 (5 bases). The sequence derives from a male donor in good health and CMV-seronegative. Specimen: PBMCs. CDR3 in DNA: TGTGCCAGCGGCAGGGTATCCCACGAGCAGTACTTC. Amino acid sequence: CASGRVSHEQYF.